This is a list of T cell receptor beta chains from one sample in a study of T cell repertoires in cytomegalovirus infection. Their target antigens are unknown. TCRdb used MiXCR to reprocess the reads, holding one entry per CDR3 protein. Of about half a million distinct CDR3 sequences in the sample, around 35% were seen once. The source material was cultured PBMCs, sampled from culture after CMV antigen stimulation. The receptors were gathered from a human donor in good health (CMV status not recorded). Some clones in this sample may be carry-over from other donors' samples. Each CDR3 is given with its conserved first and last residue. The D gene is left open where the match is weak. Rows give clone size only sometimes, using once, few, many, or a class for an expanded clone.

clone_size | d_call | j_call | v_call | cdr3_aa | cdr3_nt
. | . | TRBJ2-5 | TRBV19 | CASSIDPGPQYF | TGTGCCAGTAGTATAGATCCCGGCCCCCAGTACTTC
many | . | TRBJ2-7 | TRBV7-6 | CASSRGLAESYEQYF | TGTGCCAGCAGCCGGGGGCTAGCGGAATCCTACGAGCAGTACTTC
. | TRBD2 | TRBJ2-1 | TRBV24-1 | CATSDLGTSGSSYNEQFF | TGTGCCACCAGTGATTTAGGGACTAGCGGGAGCTCCTACAATGAGCAGTTCTTC
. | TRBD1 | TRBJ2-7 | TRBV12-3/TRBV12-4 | CASISQGAGEQYF | TGTGCCAGCATTTCCCAGGGGGCGGGAGAGCAGTACTTC
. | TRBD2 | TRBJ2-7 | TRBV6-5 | CASSYAWPAGGGFGYEQYF | TGTGCCAGCAGTTACGCTTGGCCGGCGGGAGGCGGCTTTGGCTACGAGCAGTACTTC
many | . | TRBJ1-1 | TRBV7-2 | CASSLLVATEAFF | TGTGCCAGCAGCTTATTGGTCGCCACTGAAGCTTTCTTT
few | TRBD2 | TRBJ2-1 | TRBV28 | CASSLRSPGLGSNEQFF | TGTGCCAGCAGTTTACGTTCCCCGGGACTAGGGAGCAATGAGCAGTTCTTC
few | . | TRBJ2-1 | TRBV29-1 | CSGNIYNEQFF | TGCAGCGGGAATATCTACAATGAGCAGTTCTTC
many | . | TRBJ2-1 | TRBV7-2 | CASSLRPPRSSYNEQFF | TGTGCCAGCAGCTTAAGGCCCCCCAGGAGCTCCTACAATGAGCAGTTCTTC
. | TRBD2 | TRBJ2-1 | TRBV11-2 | CASKALAGVGYNEQFF | TGTGCCAGCAAAGCACTAGCGGGAGTGGGTTACAATGAGCAGTTCTTC
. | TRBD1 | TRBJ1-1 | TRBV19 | CASSSRGTGGTEAFF | TGTGCCAGTAGTTCCCGGGGAACAGGGGGTACTGAAGCTTTCTTT
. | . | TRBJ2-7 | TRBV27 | CASSFYPNFAADSNSYEQYF | TGTGCCAGCAGTTTCTATCCAAACTTCGCTGCGGACAGTAATAGCTACGAGCAGTACTTC
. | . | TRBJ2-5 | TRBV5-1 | CASSSDGRADGETQYF | TGCGCCAGCAGCTCGGACGGAAGGGCAGATGGGGAGACCCAGTACTTC
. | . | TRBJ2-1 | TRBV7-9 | CASSLKANEQFF | TGTGCCAGCAGCTTAAAAGCCAATGAGCAGTTCTTC
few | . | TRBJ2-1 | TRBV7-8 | CASSLATVYNEQFF | TGTGCCAGCAGCTTAGCAACAGTCTACAATGAGCAGTTCTTC
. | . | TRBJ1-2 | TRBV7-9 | CASSLNPSGGDGYTF | TGTGCCAGCAGCCTAAACCCCAGTGGGGGGGATGGCTACACCTTC
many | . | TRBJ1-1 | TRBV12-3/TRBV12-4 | CASSPPYRVNTEAFF | TGTGCCAGCAGTCCACCCTACAGGGTGAACACTGAAGCTTTCTTT
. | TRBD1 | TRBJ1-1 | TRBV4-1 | CASSQDRDRLMNTEAFF | TGCGCCAGCAGCCAAGATAGGGACAGGCTCATGAACACTGAAGCTTTCTTT
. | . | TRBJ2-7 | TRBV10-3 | CAISEESPYEQYF | TGTGCCATCAGTGAGGAGAGTCCCTACGAGCAGTACTTC
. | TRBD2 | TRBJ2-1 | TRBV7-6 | CASSLTGLAGIGEQFF | TGTGCCAGCAGCCTCACGGGACTAGCGGGAATCGGTGAGCAGTTCTTC
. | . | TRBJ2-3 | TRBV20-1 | CSARDSAPTQYF | TGCAGTGCTAGAGATTCAGCCCCTACGCAGTATTTT
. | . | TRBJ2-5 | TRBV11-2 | CASSLKLQRDKETQYF | TGTGCCAGCAGCTTAAAGCTCCAGCGGGACAAAGAGACCCAGTACTTC
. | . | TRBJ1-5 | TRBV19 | CASSIAGGTRNQPQHF | TGTGCCAGTAGTATAGCTGGCGGAACCCGCAATCAGCCCCAGCATTTT
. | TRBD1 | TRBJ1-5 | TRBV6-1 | CASSRTGEHQPQHF | TGTGCCAGCAGCCGGACAGGGGAGCATCAGCCCCAGCATTTT
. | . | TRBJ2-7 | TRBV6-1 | CASSQGREQYF | TGTGCCAGCAGTCAGGGACGGGAGCAGTACTTC
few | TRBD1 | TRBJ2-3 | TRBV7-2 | CASSRRDSLTDTQYF | TGTGCCAGCAGCAGACGGGACAGCCTCACAGATACGCAGTATTTT
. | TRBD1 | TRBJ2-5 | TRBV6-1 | CASAGQVETQYF | TGTGCCAGCGCTGGACAGGTTGAGACCCAGTACTTC
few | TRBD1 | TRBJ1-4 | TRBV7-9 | CASSLGGTEEKLFF | TGTGCCAGCAGCTTAGGCGGGACAGAAGAAAAACTGTTTTTT
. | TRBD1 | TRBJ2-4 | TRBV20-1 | CSASHGTGVAKNIQYF | TGCAGTGCTAGCCACGGGACAGGGGTGGCCAAAAACATTCAGTACTTC
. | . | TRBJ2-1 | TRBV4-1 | CASSQRTASYNEQFF | TGCGCCAGCAGCCAAAGGACCGCATCCTACAATGAGCAGTTCTTC
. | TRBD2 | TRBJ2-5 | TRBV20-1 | CSATPGLAMETQYF | TGCAGTGCAACCCCGGGACTAGCGATGGAGACCCAGTACTTC
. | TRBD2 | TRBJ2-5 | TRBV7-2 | CASSFKASGAETQYF | TGTGCCAGCAGCTTTAAAGCTAGCGGGGCAGAGACCCAGTACTTC
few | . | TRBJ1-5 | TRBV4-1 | CASKETFSNQPQHF | TGCGCCAGCAAGGAAACCTTTAGCAATCAGCCCCAGCATTTT
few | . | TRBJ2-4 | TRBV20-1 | CSARDQSSPRLKNIQYF | TGCAGTGCTAGAGATCAGAGCAGCCCCCGTTTGAAAAACATTCAGTACTTC
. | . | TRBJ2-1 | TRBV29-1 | CSVGESGGLNEQFF | TGCAGCGTTGGGGAGAGCGGAGGTCTCAATGAGCAGTTCTTC
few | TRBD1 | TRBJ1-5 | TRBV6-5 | CASRSDRGNQPQHF | TGTGCCAGCAGGTCCGACAGGGGCAATCAGCCCCAGCATTTT
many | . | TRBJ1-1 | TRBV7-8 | CASSLYVNTEAFF | TGTGCCAGCAGCTTGTACGTGAACACTGAAGCTTTCTTT
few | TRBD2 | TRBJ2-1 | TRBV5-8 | CASSLEQRGEQFF | TGTGCCAGCAGCTTGGAGCAGCGGGGAGAGCAGTTCTTC
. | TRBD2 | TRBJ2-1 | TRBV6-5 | CASRGTSGLKNEQFF | TGTGCCAGCAGGGGGACTAGCGGACTTAAGAATGAGCAGTTCTTC
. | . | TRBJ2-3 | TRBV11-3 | CASSLTGLPGQTDTQYF | TGTGCCAGCAGCTTGACGGGACTTCCCGGGCAAACAGATACGCAGTATTTT
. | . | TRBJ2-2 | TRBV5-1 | CASSLTGTRFLGELFF | TGCGCCAGCAGCTTGACCGGGACAAGGTTTTTAGGGGAGCTGTTTTTT
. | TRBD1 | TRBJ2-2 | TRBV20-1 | CSARDQRTGETGELFF | TGCAGTGCTAGAGATCAGAGGACAGGGGAAACCGGGGAGCTGTTTTTT
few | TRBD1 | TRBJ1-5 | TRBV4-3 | CASSQDYGRGPLQPQHF | TGCGCCAGCAGCCAAGATTATGGCAGGGGGCCGCTTCAGCCCCAGCATTTT
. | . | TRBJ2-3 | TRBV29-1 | CSVKGRGRTDTQYF | TGCAGCGTAAAGGGCCGGGGGCGCACAGATACGCAGTATTTT
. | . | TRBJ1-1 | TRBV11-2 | CASRPTVGRMNTEAFF | TGTGCCAGCAGGCCCACTGTCGGACGAATGAACACTGAAGCTTTCTTT
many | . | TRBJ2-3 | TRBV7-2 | CASSLAGWGGDTQYF | TGTGCCAGCAGCTTAGCAGGTTGGGGAGGAGATACGCAGTATTTT
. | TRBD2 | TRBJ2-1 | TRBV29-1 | CSVEGGTSGTYNEQFF | TGCAGCGTTGAAGGGGGGACTAGCGGGACCTACAATGAGCAGTTCTTC
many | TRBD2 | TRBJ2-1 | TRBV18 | CASSPPLSETSAFVDNEQFF | TGTGCCAGCTCACCACCCCTATCTGAGACTAGCGCCTTTGTCGACAATGAGCAGTTCTTC
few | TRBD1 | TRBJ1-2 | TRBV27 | CASRQTGLTYYGYTF | TGTGCCAGCAGACAGACAGGGCTTACCTATTATGGCTACACCTTC
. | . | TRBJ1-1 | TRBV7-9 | CASTWTAGTEAFF | TGTGCCAGCACCTGGACGGCCGGGACTGAAGCTTTCTTT
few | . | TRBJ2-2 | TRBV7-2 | CASSSKVGLANTGELFF | TGTGCCAGCAGCTCCAAGGTTGGACTGGCGAACACCGGGGAGCTGTTTTTT
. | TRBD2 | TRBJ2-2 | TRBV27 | CASSSAGVGPGELFF | TGTGCCAGCAGTTCAGCGGGAGTGGGGCCCGGGGAGCTGTTTTTT
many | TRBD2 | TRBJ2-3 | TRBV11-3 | CASSLGEGLAAITDTQYF | TGTGCCAGCAGCTTAGGGGAGGGACTAGCGGCCATCACAGATACGCAGTATTTT
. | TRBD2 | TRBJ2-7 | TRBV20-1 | CSAGTSGSYEQYF | TGCAGTGCTGGTACTAGCGGGTCCTACGAGCAGTACTTC
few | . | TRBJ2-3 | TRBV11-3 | CASRAGGRDTQYF | TGTGCCAGCCGAGCCGGGGGTCGCGATACGCAGTATTTT